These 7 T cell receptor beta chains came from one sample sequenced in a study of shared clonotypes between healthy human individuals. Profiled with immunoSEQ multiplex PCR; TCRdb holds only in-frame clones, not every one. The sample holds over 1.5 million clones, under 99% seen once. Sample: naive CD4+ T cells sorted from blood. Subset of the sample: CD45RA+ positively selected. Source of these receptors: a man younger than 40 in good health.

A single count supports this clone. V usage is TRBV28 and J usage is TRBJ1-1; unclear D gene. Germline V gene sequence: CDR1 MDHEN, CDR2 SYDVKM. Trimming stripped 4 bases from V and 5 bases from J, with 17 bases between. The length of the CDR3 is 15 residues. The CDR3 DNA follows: TGTGCCAGCAGTTCACAGCACGTTGTGAGGACTGAAGCTTTCTTT. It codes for CASSSQHVVRTEAFF.

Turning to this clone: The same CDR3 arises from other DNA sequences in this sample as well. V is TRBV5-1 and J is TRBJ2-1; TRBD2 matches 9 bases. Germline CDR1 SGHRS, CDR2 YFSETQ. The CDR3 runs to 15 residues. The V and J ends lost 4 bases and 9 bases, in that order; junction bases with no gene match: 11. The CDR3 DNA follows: TGCGCCAGCAGCCCCGGGGGGCTAGCGGGATCTGAGCAGTTCTTC. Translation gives CASSPGGLAGSEQFF.

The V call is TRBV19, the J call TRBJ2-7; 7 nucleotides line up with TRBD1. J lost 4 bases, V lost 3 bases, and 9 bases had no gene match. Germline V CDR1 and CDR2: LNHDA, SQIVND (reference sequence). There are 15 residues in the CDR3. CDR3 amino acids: CASSIESGGQYEQYF. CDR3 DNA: TGTGCCAGTAGTATTGAGTCAGGGGGTCAATACGAGCAGTACTTC.

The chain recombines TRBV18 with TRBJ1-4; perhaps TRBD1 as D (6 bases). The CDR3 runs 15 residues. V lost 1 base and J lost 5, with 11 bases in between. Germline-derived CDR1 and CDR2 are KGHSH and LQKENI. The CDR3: CASSPRYQGNEKLFF. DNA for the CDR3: TGTGCCAGCTCACCACGATACCAGGGGAATGAAAAACTGTTTTTT.

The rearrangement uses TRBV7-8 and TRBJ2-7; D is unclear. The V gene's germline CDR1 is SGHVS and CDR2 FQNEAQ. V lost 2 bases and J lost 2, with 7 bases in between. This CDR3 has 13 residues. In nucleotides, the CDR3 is TGTGCCAGCAGCTTACGAGAAACCTACGAGCAGTACTTC. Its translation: CASSLRETYEQYF.

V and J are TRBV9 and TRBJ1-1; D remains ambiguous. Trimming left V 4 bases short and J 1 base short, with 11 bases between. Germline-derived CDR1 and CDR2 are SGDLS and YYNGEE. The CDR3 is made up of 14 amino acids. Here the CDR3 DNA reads TGTGCCAGCAGCCAACTTACAACGAACACTGAAGCTTTCTTT. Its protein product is CASSQLTTNTEAFF.

The CDR3 loop reads CASSPGGSGGEQYF. Written as DNA, the CDR3 is TGTGCCAGCTCACCAGGGGGCAGCGGGGGCGAGCAGTACTTC. V gene TRBV18 combines with J gene TRBJ2-7; 8 bases line up with TRBD2. V lost 2 bases, J lost 6 bases, and 6 bases stayed unmatched. This CDR3 spans 14 amino acids. Germline-derived CDR1 and CDR2 are KGHSH and LQKENI.